This is a list of T cell receptor beta chains from one sample in a study of blood T cell repertoires in COVID-19. Here immunoSEQ multiplex PCR was the method, and the copy in TCRdb shows in-frame clones only, minus some. The sample contains some 200,000 clones, roughly 85% of which appear only once. Sequenced sample: PBMCs or T cells enriched from blood (not recorded which). The receptors stem from a woman between 45 and 65 years old who had been exposed to COVID-19. Each CDR3 is given with its conserved first and last residue. Fields, in order: clone size, V gene, D gene, J gene, CDR3 protein, CDR3 DNA. D genes are given only for firm matches. Some rows mark clone size as missing; the rest say once, few, many or name a class of expanded clone.

clone_size: NA; v_call: TRBV6-5; d_call: TRBD1; j_call: TRBJ2-2; cdr3_aa: CASSYSQGDRELFF; cdr3_nt: TGTGCCAGCAGTTACTCTCAGGGGGACCGGGAGCTGTTTTTT
clone_size: NA; v_call: TRBV15; d_call: TRBD2; j_call: TRBJ2-1; cdr3_aa: CATSRDTRLAGADEQFF; cdr3_nt: TGTGCCACCAGCAGAGATACAAGGCTAGCGGGGGCCGATGAGCAGTTCTTC
clone_size: NA; v_call: TRBV2; d_call: TRBD1; j_call: TRBJ1-2; cdr3_aa: CASGKDRVAGYTF; cdr3_nt: TGTGCCAGCGGCAAGGACAGGGTGGCTGGCTACACCTTC
clone_size: NA; v_call: TRBV4-3; d_call: NA; j_call: TRBJ1-2; cdr3_aa: CASSPTHGWGYTF; cdr3_nt: TGCGCCAGCAGCCCGACTCACGGTTGGGGCTACACCTTC
clone_size: NA; v_call: TRBV7-9; d_call: TRBD2; j_call: TRBJ2-7; cdr3_aa: CASSLGPGLVYEQYF; cdr3_nt: TGTGCCAGCAGCTTAGGGCCCGGACTAGTCTACGAGCAGTACTTC
clone_size: NA; v_call: TRBV27; d_call: NA; j_call: TRBJ2-6; cdr3_aa: CASSGVKKGANVLTF; cdr3_nt: TGTGCCAGCTCAGGGGTGAAAAAGGGGGCCAACGTCCTGACTTTC
clone_size: NA; v_call: TRBV2; d_call: NA; j_call: TRBJ2-2; cdr3_aa: CASRRTANTGELFF; cdr3_nt: TGTGCCAGCAGGAGAACAGCGAACACCGGGGAGCTGTTTTTT
clone_size: NA; v_call: TRBV7-2; d_call: NA; j_call: TRBJ1-1; cdr3_aa: CASSLGPPGHRNTEAFF; cdr3_nt: TGTGCCAGCAGCTTAGGGCCCCCGGGACACAGGAACACTGAAGCTTTCTTT
clone_size: once; v_call: TRBV27; d_call: NA; j_call: TRBJ2-7; cdr3_aa: CASSSATGYEQYF; cdr3_nt: TGTGCCAGCAGTTCCGCGACCGGGTACGAGCAGTACTTC
clone_size: few; v_call: TRBV23-1; d_call: NA; j_call: TRBJ1-1; cdr3_aa: CASSQKDGVLNTEAFF; cdr3_nt: TGCGCCAGCAGCCAAAAAGACGGGGTCCTGAACACTGAAGCTTTCTTT
clone_size: NA; v_call: TRBV19; d_call: NA; j_call: TRBJ1-1; cdr3_aa: CASTLQRGYTEAFF; cdr3_nt: TGTGCCAGTACCCTCCAGAGGGGGTACACTGAAGCTTTCTTT
clone_size: few; v_call: TRBV6-5; d_call: TRBD1; j_call: TRBJ1-2; cdr3_aa: CASSDSGQNYGYTF; cdr3_nt: TGTGCCAGCAGCGATTCGGGACAGAACTATGGCTACACCTTC
clone_size: NA; v_call: TRBV4-2; d_call: TRBD2; j_call: TRBJ2-1; cdr3_aa: CASSQDAVAGGLNEQFF; cdr3_nt: TGTGCCAGCAGCCAAGATGCGGTAGCGGGGGGGCTAAATGAGCAGTTCTTC
clone_size: once; v_call: TRBV28; d_call: NA; j_call: TRBJ1-1; cdr3_aa: CASSFSSDRPNTEAFF; cdr3_nt: TGTGCCAGCAGTTTCTCGTCCGACAGGCCGAACACTGAAGCTTTCTTT
clone_size: NA; v_call: TRBV11-1; d_call: NA; j_call: TRBJ2-5; cdr3_aa: CASSVYRDQETQYF; cdr3_nt: TGTGCCAGCAGCGTATACAGGGACCAAGAGACCCAGTACTTC
clone_size: NA; v_call: TRBV28; d_call: TRBD1; j_call: TRBJ2-7; cdr3_aa: CASSLGTGGYEQYF; cdr3_nt: TGTGCCAGCAGTCTCGGGACAGGGGGCTACGAGCAGTACTTC
clone_size: once; v_call: TRBV7-8; d_call: NA; j_call: TRBJ1-3; cdr3_aa: CASSSRVSGNTIYF; cdr3_nt: TGTGCCAGCAGCTCCAGGGTGTCTGGAAACACCATATATTTT
clone_size: NA; v_call: TRBV28; d_call: NA; j_call: TRBJ2-3; cdr3_aa: CASSSGGSTDTQYF; cdr3_nt: TGTGCCAGCAGTTCCGGCGGTAGCACAGATACGCAGTATTTT
clone_size: NA; v_call: TRBV12-3/TRBV12-4; d_call: NA; j_call: TRBJ1-1; cdr3_aa: CASSLERQVAFF; cdr3_nt: TGTGCCAGCAGTTTAGAAAGACAGGTTGCTTTCTTT
clone_size: NA; v_call: TRBV21-1; d_call: NA; j_call: TRBJ1-2; cdr3_aa: CASSGPRTAYGYTF; cdr3_nt: TGTGCCAGCAGCGGTCCTCGGACAGCCTATGGCTACACCTTC
clone_size: NA; v_call: TRBV6-5; d_call: NA; j_call: TRBJ1-6; cdr3_aa: CATTWTFLGDSPLHF; cdr3_nt: TGTGCCACCACTTGGACCTTCTTAGGGGATTCACCCCTCCACTTT
clone_size: NA; v_call: TRBV7-9; d_call: NA; j_call: TRBJ2-3; cdr3_aa: CASSLAGGAGADTQYF; cdr3_nt: TGTGCCAGCAGCTTAGCTGGGGGGGCGGGGGCAGATACGCAGTATTTT
clone_size: NA; v_call: TRBV12-3/TRBV12-4; d_call: NA; j_call: TRBJ1-1; cdr3_aa: CASTLYTEAFF; cdr3_nt: TGTGCCAGCACCCTCTACACTGAAGCTTTCTTT
clone_size: once; v_call: TRBV5-1; d_call: TRBD2; j_call: TRBJ2-5; cdr3_aa: CASSRKTSGGRGTQYF; cdr3_nt: TGCGCCAGCAGCCGCAAGACTAGCGGGGGCCGTGGGACCCAGTACTTC
clone_size: NA; v_call: TRBV4-2; d_call: NA; j_call: TRBJ2-2; cdr3_aa: CASSHSYENTGELFF; cdr3_nt: TGTGCCAGCAGCCACTCCTACGAGAACACCGGGGAGCTGTTTTTT
clone_size: NA; v_call: TRBV7-8; d_call: NA; j_call: TRBJ2-5; cdr3_aa: CASSFFRDRLGGGETQYF; cdr3_nt: TGTGCCAGCAGCTTTTTCCGGGACAGGCTAGGGGGGGGAGAGACCCAGTACTTC
clone_size: many; v_call: TRBV6-5; d_call: NA; j_call: TRBJ1-3; cdr3_aa: CASRRNREIANTIYF; cdr3_nt: TGTGCCAGCAGGCGTAACAGGGAAATTGCAAACACCATATATTTT
clone_size: NA; v_call: TRBV9; d_call: TRBD1; j_call: TRBJ2-7; cdr3_aa: CASSAQGYPYEQYF; cdr3_nt: TGTGCCAGCAGCGCACAGGGGTATCCTTACGAGCAGTACTTC